Listed here are 11 T cell receptor beta chains from one sample, sequenced in a study of cytomegalovirus exposure and HLA in healthy donors. With 60 Vbeta and 13 Jbeta primers, the PCR was carried out. Measured with immunoSEQ multiplex PCR; TCRdb has only the in-frame clones, and not every one. The profile shows approximately 120,000 clones, 80% of them singletons. Sequenced input: PBMCs. The receptor set was obtained from a man aged 25-45 years in good health and CMV-seropositive.

The J gene is TRBJ2-7, the V gene TRBV30; a possible D gene is TRBD2 (7 bases). CDR3 length equals 14 residues. V was cut by 4 bases and J by 7 bases, with 20 bases left in between. Germline loops: CDR1 GTSNPN, CDR2 SVGIG (reference sequence). The CDR3 protein is CAWNTRGASGEQYF. CDR3 DNA sequence: TGTGCCTGGAACACCCGGGGGGCAAGTGGAGAGCAGTACTTC.

This chain links TRBV2 with TRBJ1-6, with 7 bases matching TRBD1. V shed 7 bases and J 4 bases; nucleotides not matched to a gene: 7. The germline gives CDR1 SNHLY, CDR2 FYNNEI. The CDR3 runs to 15 residues. In DNA form, the CDR3 reads TGTGCCAGCATGACGACAGGGACTTATAATTCACCCCTCCACTTT. Translating it yields CASMTTGTYNSPLHF.

Points on this clone: A junction boundary mismatches the germline segment, possibly from a read error. CDR3 in amino acids: CAGSLGGEGNTEAFF. CDR3 in DNA: TGTGCCGGCAGCTTAGGAGGGGAGGGGAACACTGAAGCTTTCTTT. The V gene is TRBV7-6, the J gene TRBJ1-1; a weak D match, TRBD1 (5 bases). The germline V gene encodes CDR1 SGHVS and CDR2 FNYEAQ. The CDR3 length is 15 residues.

CDR3 protein: CASSLTDRIYEQYF. As DNA, the CDR3 is TGTGCCAGCTCACTGACGGACAGAATCTACGAGCAGTACTTC. The chain couples TRBV18 to TRBJ2-7, with a weak D call TRBD1 (6 bases). There are 14 residues in the CDR3. V shed 4 bases and J shed 3 bases, with 13 bases lying between them. The germline V gene encodes CDR1 KGHSH and CDR2 LQKENI.

The rearrangement uses TRBV4-1 and TRBJ2-2; 13 bases are a match to TRBD2. The CDR3 totals 18 residues. The J segment lost 6 bases and the V segment lost 4 bases, leaving 11 bases of the junction unmatched. In germline, CDR1 is MGHRA, CDR2 YSYEKL. The CDR3 sequence is CASSPQPRLAGGPGELFF. As DNA, the CDR3 is TGCGCCAGCAGCCCGCAGCCTAGACTAGCGGGGGGCCCCGGGGAGCTGTTTTTT.

Only a few counts were recorded for this clone. The V gene is TRBV10-3, the J gene TRBJ2-7, with TRBD1 matching over 9 bases. Unmatched junction bases numbered 1, after V lost 8 bases and J lost 5 bases. The V gene's germline CDR1 is ENHRY and CDR2 SYGVKD. The CDR3 runs to 11 residues. CDR3 residues: CAIGTGNEQYF. DNA of the CDR3: TGTGCCATCGGGACAGGGAACGAGCAGTACTTC.

This rearrangement joins TRBV27 to TRBJ2-7; the match to TRBD1 covers 7 bases. Germline loops: CDR1 MNHEY, CDR2 SMNVEV (reference sequence). The CDR3 spans 13 residues. V lost 2 bases to trimming and J lost 4 bases; unmatched junction nucleotides: 2. CDR3 residues: CASSLVRGYEQYF. For the CDR3, the DNA is TGTGCCAGCAGTTTAGTCAGGGGGTACGAGCAGTACTTC.

This CDR3 reads CASSPRRGPSGTGELFF. The CDR3 region has the DNA TGTGCCAGCAGCCCTCGGAGGGGGCCCTCGGGCACCGGGGAGCTGTTTTTT. V usage is TRBV7-6 and J usage is TRBJ2-2, with D possibly TRBD1 on 7 matching bases. V lost 5 bases and J 4 bases, leaving 20 bases between the germline ends. Germline V gene sequence: CDR1 SGHVS, CDR2 FNYEAQ. This CDR3 has 17 amino acids.

The chain links TRBV30 to TRBJ2-6; 12 nucleotides align to TRBD2. The germline V gene encodes CDR1 GTSNPN and CDR2 SVGIG (reference sequence). The CDR3 loop spans 14 amino acids. Trimming cost V 8 bases and J 1 base; bases outside gene matches: 0. CDR3 coding DNA: TGTGCCGGGACTAGCGGGTCTGGGGCCAACGTCCTGACTTTC. The encoded protein is CAGTSGSGANVLTF.

The rearrangement uses TRBV11-2 and TRBJ2-5; TRBD1 might be the D (5 bases). V lost 4 bases and J lost 2, with 20 bases in between. The length of the CDR3 is 17 residues. Germline V lookup: CDR1 SGHAT, CDR2 FQNNGV. The CDR3 DNA reads TGTGCCAGCAGCTATTTACGTGGGGCGGTAGCTCAAGAGACCCAGTACTTC. It codes for CASSYLRGAVAQETQYF.

The chain has TRBV10-3 and TRBJ2-7; 7 bases fit TRBD1. The CDR3 is 14 amino acids. CDR1 ENHRY and CDR2 SYGVKD come from the germline V gene. With V trimmed by 6 bases and J by 2 bases, 7 bases remained unmatched. CDR3 nucleotide sequence: TGTGCCATCAGATCCGGGACAGTAACCTACGAGCAGTACTTC. This codes for CAIRSGTVTYEQYF.